The rows below give T cell receptor beta chains drawn from one sample of a study of control samples from healthy donors and cancer patients. Profiled with immunoSEQ multiplex PCR; TCRdb holds only in-frame clones, not every one. The sample lists tens of thousands of clones; 87% were seen once. Sequenced input: PBMCs. The receptors come from a woman between 55 and 75 years old with lung cancer. CDR3s include the opening cysteine and the closing phenylalanine or tryptophan. Expanded clones get a size class; other rows say once, few or many, or leave the size out.

J | size | V | CDR3
TRBJ1-2 | once | TRBV9 | CASSVGQGSLYGYTF
TRBJ2-1 | NA | TRBV19 | CASSIQGSSYNEQFF
TRBJ2-6 | once | TRBV6-1 | CASSDSGANVLTF
TRBJ2-1 | NA | TRBV5-1 | CASSLGDRDRNEQFF
TRBJ2-7 | few | TRBV10-2 | CASSVGAGAYEQYF
TRBJ2-3 | NA | TRBV6-6 | CASSLPGGDTQYF
TRBJ1-1 | NA | TRBV5-4 | CASSLDFTANTEAFF
TRBJ2-7 | NA | TRBV10-2 | CASSEFGVRFYEQYF
TRBJ2-7 | NA | TRBV19 | CATPDRAYEQYF
TRBJ2-2 | NA | TRBV19 | CASHSGRDTGELFF
TRBJ1-6 | NA | TRBV28 | CASRRLQASYNSPLHF
TRBJ2-1 | NA | TRBV12-3/TRBV12-4 | CASSRYNEQFF
TRBJ2-3 | NA | TRBV3-1/TRBV3-2 | CASSLGTGSQYF
TRBJ1-1 | NA | TRBV5-1 | CASNEQGSGTEAFF
TRBJ2-7 | NA | TRBV3-1/TRBV3-2 | CASSQSETGNEQYF
TRBJ1-2 | few | TRBV5-5 | CASSRTQGFNYGYTF
TRBJ1-2 | NA | TRBV6-5 | CASSYGRPSHYGYTF
TRBJ2-5 | NA | TRBV18 | CASSQQHYQETQYF
TRBJ1-5 | NA | TRBV6-5 | CASTGTGPMPQHF
TRBJ1-2 | NA | TRBV5-6 | CASSPPGGDYGYTF
TRBJ2-2 | NA | TRBV7-3 | CASSPTRDRGFTGELFF
TRBJ2-5 | few | TRBV9 | CASSVGGAGGLEQETQYF
TRBJ2-2 | NA | TRBV20-1 | CSASGGALSTGELFF
TRBJ2-1 | once | TRBV5-5 | CASSGTTNSYNEQFF
TRBJ2-7 | NA | TRBV28 | CASSLAGGPYEQYF
TRBJ1-3 | few | TRBV13 | CASSTGAGDRSRSGNTIYF
TRBJ1-5 | NA | TRBV5-8 | CASSKTGGVNQPQHF
TRBJ2-7 | NA | TRBV7-9 | CASSSSGYEQYF